The following is a T cell receptor beta chain sequence with its context. What it binds is not known. The data originate from a study of lymphopenia after photon versus proton radiotherapy. General study findings and limits: After lymphocyte nadir, photon-treated repertoires showed oligoclonal expansion, especially CD8+ Temra. Photon-treated patients lost naive T cells and TCR diversity; proton-treated stayed stable. Post-nadir TCR diversity decline inversely tracked overall survival among those who died.

Looked up from germline, CDR1 is SGHTA and CDR2 is FQGTGA. Trimming cost V 5 bases and J 8 bases; bases outside gene matches: 15. This CDR3 has 17 amino acids. Sequenced by immunoSEQ multiplex PCR; TCRdb stores in-frame clones only, minus some. In the table there are 25,000 or so clones, roughly 85% of which are singletons. This sequence joins TRBV7-3 and TRBJ2-1; 10 bases are a match to TRBD2. Specimen: peripheral blood, collected from a patient treated with photon-based radiotherapy. The TCR was taken from a man younger than 45 with gastric cancer. For the CDR3, the DNA is TGTGCCAGCAGCCCCGGAACTTCTAGCGGGAGACAGTATGAGCAGTTCTTC. It codes for CASSPGTSSGRQYEQFF.